This T cell receptor beta chain stems from a study of T cells after yellow fever vaccination. This clonotype showed up many times. V lost 3 bases to trimming and J lost 1 base, with 6 bases between them. Germline V gene data show CDR1 as KGHSH and CDR2 as LQKENI. The CDR3 spans 13 residues. Each CDR3 protein gets one entry after TCRdb re-called the 5' RACE reads with MiXCR. This sample carries about 220,000 distinct CDR3 sequences, roughly 3.3% of them seen once, and the ten largest clones take approximately 3.5%. The sequenced sample was CD4+ T cells sorted from PBMCs, obtained 10 days after the yellow fever booster vaccination. The sequence came from a man younger than 35 who received the YFV17D yellow fever vaccine. The gene calls are TRBV18 and TRBJ1-1; D gene uncertain. The CDR3 spells CASSPLANTEAFF. In DNA, the CDR3 is TGTGCCAGCTCACCGTTGGCGAACACTGAAGCTTTCTTT.